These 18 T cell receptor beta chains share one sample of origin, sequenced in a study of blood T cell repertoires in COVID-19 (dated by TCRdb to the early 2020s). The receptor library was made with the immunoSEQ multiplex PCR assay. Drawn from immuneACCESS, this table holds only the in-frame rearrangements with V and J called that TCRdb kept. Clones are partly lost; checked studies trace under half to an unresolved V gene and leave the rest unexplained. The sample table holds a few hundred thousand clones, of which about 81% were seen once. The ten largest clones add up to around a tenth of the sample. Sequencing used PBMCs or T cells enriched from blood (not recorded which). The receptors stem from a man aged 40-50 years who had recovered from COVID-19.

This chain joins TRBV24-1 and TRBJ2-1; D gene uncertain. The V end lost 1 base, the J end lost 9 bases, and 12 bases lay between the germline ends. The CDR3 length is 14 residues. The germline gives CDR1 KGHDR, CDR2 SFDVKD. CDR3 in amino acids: CATSDLTEPGEQFF. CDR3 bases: TGTGCCACCAGTGATTTAACGGAGCCGGGTGAGCAGTTCTTC.

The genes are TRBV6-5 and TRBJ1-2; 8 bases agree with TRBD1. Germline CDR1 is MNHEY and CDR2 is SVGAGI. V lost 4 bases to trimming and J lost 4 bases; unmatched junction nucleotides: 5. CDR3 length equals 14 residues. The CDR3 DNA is TGTGCCAGCAGTTCCTCCGGGACAGGCTATGGCTACACCTTC. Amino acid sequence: CASSSSGTGYGYTF.

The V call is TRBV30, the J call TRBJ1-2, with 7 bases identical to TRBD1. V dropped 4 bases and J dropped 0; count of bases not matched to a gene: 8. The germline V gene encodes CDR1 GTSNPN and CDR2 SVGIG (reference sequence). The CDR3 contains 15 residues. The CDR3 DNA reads TGTGCCTGGAACCGGGACAGCGAAGCTAACTATGGCTACACCTTC. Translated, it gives CAWNRDSEANYGYTF.

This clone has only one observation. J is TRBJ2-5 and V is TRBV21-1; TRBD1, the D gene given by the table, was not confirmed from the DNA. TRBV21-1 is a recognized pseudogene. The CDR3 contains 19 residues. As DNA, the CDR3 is TGTGCCAGCAGCAAGGACGACAGGGACAGCGGTTCTATTCAAGAGACCCAGTACTTC. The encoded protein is CASSKDDRDSGSIQETQYF.

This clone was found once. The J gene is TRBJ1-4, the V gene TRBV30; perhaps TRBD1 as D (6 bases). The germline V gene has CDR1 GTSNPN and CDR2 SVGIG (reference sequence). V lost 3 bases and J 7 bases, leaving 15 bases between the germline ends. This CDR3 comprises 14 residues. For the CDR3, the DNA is TGTGCCTGGAGGGAACAGGGAAGGAGTGAAAAACTGTTTTTT. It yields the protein CAWREQGRSEKLFF. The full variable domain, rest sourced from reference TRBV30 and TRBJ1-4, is SQTIHQWPATLVQPVGSPLSLECTVEGTSNPNLYWYRQAAGRGLQLLFYSVGIGQISSEVPQNLSASRPQDRQFILSSKKLLLSDSGFYLCAWREQGRSEKLFFGSGTQLSVL.

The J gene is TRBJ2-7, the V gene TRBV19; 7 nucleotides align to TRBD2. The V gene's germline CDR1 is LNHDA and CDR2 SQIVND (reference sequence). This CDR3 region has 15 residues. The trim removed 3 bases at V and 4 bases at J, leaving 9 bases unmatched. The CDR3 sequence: CASSILAGNGYEQYF. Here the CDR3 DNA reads TGTGCCAGTAGTATTTTAGCGGGCAACGGATACGAGCAGTACTTC. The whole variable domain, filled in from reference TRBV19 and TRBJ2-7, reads DGGITQSPKYLFRKEGQNVTLSCEQNLNHDAMYWYRQDPGQGLRLIYYSQIVNDFQKGDIAEGYSVSREKKESFPLTVTSAQKNPTAFYLCASSILAGNGYEQYFGPGTRLTVT.

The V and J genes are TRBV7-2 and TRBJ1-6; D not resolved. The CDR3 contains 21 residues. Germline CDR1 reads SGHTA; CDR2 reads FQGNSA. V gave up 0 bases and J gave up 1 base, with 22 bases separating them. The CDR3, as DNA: TGTGCCAGCAGCTTAGCCCGATGGCAGGAGGCAATGGGGTCCTATAATTCACCCCTCCACTTT. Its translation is CASSLARWQEAMGSYNSPLHF. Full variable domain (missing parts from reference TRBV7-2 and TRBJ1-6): GAGVSQSPSNKVTEKGKDVELRCDPISGHTALYWYRQSLGQGLEFLIYFQGNSAPDKSGLPSDRFSAERTGGSVSTLTIQRTQQEDSAVYLCASSLARWQEAMGSYNSPLHFGNGTRLTVT.

CDR3 residues: CASSSGQGAPYEQYF. DNA of the CDR3: TGTGCCAGCAGCTCGGGCCAGGGGGCTCCCTACGAGCAGTACTTC. This rearrangement joins TRBV7-8 to TRBJ2-7; 8 bases are shared with TRBD1. After removal of 4 bases from V and 2 bases from J, the junction contained 7 bases not matched to a gene. Germline CDR1 SGHVS, CDR2 FQNEAQ. The CDR3 totals 15 residues.

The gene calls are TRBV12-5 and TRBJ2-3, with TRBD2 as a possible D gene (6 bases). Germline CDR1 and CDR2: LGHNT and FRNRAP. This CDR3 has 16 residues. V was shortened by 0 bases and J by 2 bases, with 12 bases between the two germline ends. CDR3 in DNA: TGTGCTAGTGGTTTGGTAGTGGGGGGACCCACAGATACGCAGTATTTT. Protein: CASGLVVGGPTDTQYF.

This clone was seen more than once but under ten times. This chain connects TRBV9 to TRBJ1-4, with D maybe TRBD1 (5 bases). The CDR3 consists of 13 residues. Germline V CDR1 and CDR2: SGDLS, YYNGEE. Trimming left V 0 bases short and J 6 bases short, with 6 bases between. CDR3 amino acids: CASSVAGDEKLFF. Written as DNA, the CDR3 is TGTGCCAGCAGCGTAGCGGGGGATGAAAAACTGTTTTTT.

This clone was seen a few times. CDR3 residues: CASSWGRGQGASGNTIYF. The CDR3 coding sequence is TGCGCCAGCAGCTGGGGGCGCGGACAGGGGGCTTCTGGAAACACCATATATTTT. The chain has TRBV5-1 and TRBJ1-3; 11 bases are a match to TRBD1. The CDR3 length is 18 residues. The trim removed 3 bases at V and 1 base at J, leaving 9 bases unmatched. CDR1 and CDR2 (germline): SGHRS, YFSETQ.

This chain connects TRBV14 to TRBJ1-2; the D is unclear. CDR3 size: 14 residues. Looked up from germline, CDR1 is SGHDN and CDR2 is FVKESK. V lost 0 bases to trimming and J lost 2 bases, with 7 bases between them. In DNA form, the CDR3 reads TGTGCCAGCAGCCAAGAGAGAGGAAACTATGGCTACACCTTC. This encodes CASSQERGNYGYTF.

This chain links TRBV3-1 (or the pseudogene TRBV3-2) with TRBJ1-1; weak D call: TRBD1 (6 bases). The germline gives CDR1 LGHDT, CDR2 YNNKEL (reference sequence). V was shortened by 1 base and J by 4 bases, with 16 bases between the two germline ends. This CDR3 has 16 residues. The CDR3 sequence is CASSQGGGGLITEAFF. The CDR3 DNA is TGTGCCAGCAGCCAAGGCGGCGGGGGGCTGATCACTGAAGCTTTCTTT.

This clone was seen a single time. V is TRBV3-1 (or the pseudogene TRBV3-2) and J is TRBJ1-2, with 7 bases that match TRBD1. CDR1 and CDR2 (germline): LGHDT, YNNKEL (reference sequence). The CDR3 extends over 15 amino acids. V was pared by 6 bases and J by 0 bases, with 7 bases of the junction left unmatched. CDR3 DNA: TGTGCCAGCAGGGGATGGGACAGCGCTAACTATGGCTACACCTTC. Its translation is CASRGWDSANYGYTF.

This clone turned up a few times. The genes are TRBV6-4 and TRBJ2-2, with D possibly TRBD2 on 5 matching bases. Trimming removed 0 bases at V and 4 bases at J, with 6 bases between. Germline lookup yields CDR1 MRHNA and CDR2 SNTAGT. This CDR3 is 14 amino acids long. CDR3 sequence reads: CASSDSGVTGELFF. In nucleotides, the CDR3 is TGTGCCAGCAGTGACTCCGGGGTCACCGGGGAGCTGTTTTTT.

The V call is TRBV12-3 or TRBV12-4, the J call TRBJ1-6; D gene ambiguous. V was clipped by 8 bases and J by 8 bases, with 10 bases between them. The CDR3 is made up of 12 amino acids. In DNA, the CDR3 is TGTGCCAGCGCAAATCAGGATTCACCCCTCCACTTT. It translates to CASANQDSPLHF.

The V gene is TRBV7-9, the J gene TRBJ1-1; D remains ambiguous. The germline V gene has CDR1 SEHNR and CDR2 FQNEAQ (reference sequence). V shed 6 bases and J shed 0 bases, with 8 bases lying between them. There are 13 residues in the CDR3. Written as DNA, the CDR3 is TGTGCCAGCAGGCATAGCGTGAACACTGAAGCTTTCTTT. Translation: CASRHSVNTEAFF.

CDR3 coding DNA: TGTGCCAGTAGTCCCGACGGGACAGGGGCCTTCTACGAGCAGTACTTC. Translated, it gives CASSPDGTGAFYEQYF. The chain joins TRBV19 to TRBJ2-7; 10 positions agree with TRBD1. The CDR3 consists of 16 residues. V dropped 5 bases and J dropped 3; count of bases not matched to a gene: 10. Looked up from germline, CDR1 is LNHDA and CDR2 is SQIVND (reference sequence).